This TCR beta chain was sequenced during a study of cytomegalovirus exposure and HLA in healthy donors. Study conclusions and caveats: A later analysis linked some 17,000 TCR beta sequences to HLA alleles at 0.05 false discovery rate. Within an earlier analysis, most TCR beta V segments proved productive either about 90% or about 30% of the time. A later analysis showed HLA-associated TCR beta chains outstripping equally common others in clonal expansion.

With regard to this clone: Its specificity is unknown.

CDR3 length: 14 residues. V lost 1 base, J lost 10 bases, and 14 bases lay in between. Germline V gene data show CDR1 as MNHNS and CDR2 as SASEGT. In the PCR, 60 Vbeta and 13 Jbeta primers were used. Repertoires were generated with immunoSEQ multiplex PCR, while TCRdb's copy carries only in-frame clones and drops some. The profile shows under 200,000 clones, roughly four fifths of them singletons. Sequences were obtained from PBMCs. This receptor was identified in a man aged 35-49 years in good health and CMV-seronegative. The V and J genes are TRBV6-1 and TRBJ2-1; D is perhaps TRBD2 (6 bases). CDR3 residues: CASSEGGGNGEQFF. The CDR3 nucleotides are TGTGCCAGCAGTGAAGGGGGCGGGAATGGGGAGCAGTTCTTC.